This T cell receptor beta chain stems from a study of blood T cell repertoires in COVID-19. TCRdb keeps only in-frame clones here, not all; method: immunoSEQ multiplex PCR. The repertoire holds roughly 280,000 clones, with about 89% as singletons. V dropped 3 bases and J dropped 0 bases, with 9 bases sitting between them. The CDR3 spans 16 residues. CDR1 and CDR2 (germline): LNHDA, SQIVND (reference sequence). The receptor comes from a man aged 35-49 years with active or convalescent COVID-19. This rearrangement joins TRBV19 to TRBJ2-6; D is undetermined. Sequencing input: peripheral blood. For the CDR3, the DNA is TGTGCCAGTAGTATGTCTACGAGCTCTGGGGCCAACGTCCTGACTTTC. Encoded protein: CASSMSTSSGANVLTF.